Below are 20 T cell receptor beta chains sequenced from a single sample in a study of response to subunit inactivated influenza vaccine. Each CDR3 protein is one row after TCRdb ran MiXCR on the RT-PCR reads. The table includes fewer than 800,000 distinct CDR3 sequences, about a sixth detected once. The sample consisted of PBMCs from blood, taken 11 to 12 days after vaccination. These receptor sequences come from a man aged 50 to 59 who received an inactivated influenza vaccine.

V gene TRBV27 combines with J gene TRBJ2-7, with D perhaps matching TRBD1 (9 bases). The CDR3 extends over 17 amino acids. Trimming removed 1 base from V and 0 bases from J, with 16 bases in between. CDR1 MNHEY and CDR2 SMNVEV come from the germline V gene (reference sequence). The DNA of the CDR3 is TGTGCCAGCAGTTTATTAGCGGGACAGGGTGTCTCCTACGAGCAGTACTTC. Its translation is CASSLLAGQGVSYEQYF.

The J gene is TRBJ1-1, the V gene TRBV19; maybe TRBD1 (5 bases). The CDR3 length is 12 residues. Germline V gene lookup returns CDR1 LNHDA and CDR2 SQIVND (reference sequence). Trimming pared 5 bases from V and 7 bases from J, leaving 11 bases between. The CDR3: CASSPRRGEAFF. The CDR3, as DNA: TGTGCCAGTAGTCCCAGGAGGGGTGAAGCTTTCTTT.

The chain recombines TRBV20-1 with TRBJ2-1; the D is unclear. The CDR3 is made up of 15 amino acids. Germline V gives CDR1 DFQATT, CDR2 SNEGSKA (reference sequence). V lost 6 bases, J lost 9 bases, and 24 bases lay in between. The CDR3 region is CSAESPVHPGSEQFF. For the CDR3, the DNA is TGCAGTGCGGAATCGCCGGTGCATCCAGGTTCTGAGCAGTTCTTC.

This clonotype was observed a few times. CDR3 nucleotides: TGTGCCAGCAGTTTCGGGGGGGCAATTGTCGGGGAGCTGTTTTTT. This codes for CASSFGGAIVGELFF. The V gene is TRBV12-3 or TRBV12-4, the J gene TRBJ2-2; 8 bases fit TRBD2. Trimming took 3 bases from V and 7 from J; bases not matched to a gene: 7. The CDR3 covers 15 residues.

The chain uses TRBV20-1 and TRBJ2-1; 9 nucleotides line up with TRBD2. The CDR3 has 14 residues. V was pared by 2 bases and J by 9 bases, with 8 bases of the junction left unmatched. The germline V gene encodes CDR1 DFQATT and CDR2 SNEGSKA (reference sequence). The CDR3 loop is CSARRGGGVSEQFF. CDR3 bases: TGCAGTGCTAGACGGGGCGGGGGGGTGAGTGAGCAGTTCTTC.

V and J are TRBV6-6 and TRBJ2-3; D is possibly TRBD2 (6 bases). The V gene's germline CDR1 is MNHNY and CDR2 SVGAGI (reference sequence). The CDR3 spans 13 residues. V was clipped by 8 bases and J by 2 bases, with 11 bases between them. The CDR3 DNA reads TGTGCCAGCCAACGGGACTTCACAGATACGCAGTATTTT. It is translated as CASQRDFTDTQYF.

This clonotype appeared a few times. The rearrangement uses TRBV20-1 and TRBJ2-3; D is ambiguous. Trimming removed 3 bases at V and 10 bases at J, with 14 bases between. Germline-derived CDR1 and CDR2 are DFQATT and SNEGSKA (reference sequence). CDR3 length equals 12 residues. This CDR3 reads CSASILEKPQYF. As DNA, the CDR3 is TGCAGTGCTAGTATTTTGGAGAAGCCGCAGTATTTT.

There are a few counts of this clonotype. This chain uses TRBV5-1 with TRBJ2-1; 7 bases map to TRBD2. Losses at the gene ends were 5 bases for V and 8 bases for J; bases not matched to a gene: 22. CDR1 and CDR2 (germline): SGHRS, YFSETQ. CDR3 length: 18 residues. CDR3: CASSQGPTSRFVGDEQFF. Written as DNA, the CDR3 is TGCGCCAGCAGTCAAGGCCCGACTAGCCGGTTTGTGGGCGATGAGCAGTTCTTC.

The chain recombines TRBV4-3 with TRBJ1-1; D is unclear. This CDR3 spans 12 amino acids. V gave up 0 bases and J gave up 1 base, with 0 bases separating them. Germline V CDR1 and CDR2: LGHNA, YSLEER. The CDR3, as DNA: TGCGCCAGCAGCCAAGAGAACACTGAAGCTTTCTTT. Translating gives CASSQENTEAFF.

This clonotype has only a few counts. The V and J genes are TRBV20-1 and TRBJ2-3; no firm D call. The CDR3 runs to 13 residues. Germline V lookup: CDR1 DFQATT, CDR2 SNEGSKA (reference sequence). V lost 3 bases and J lost 9, with 16 bases in between. The CDR3 sequence: CSASRTILETQYF. CDR3 in DNA: TGCAGTGCTAGCCGCACAATTTTGGAGACGCAGTATTTT.

This chain uses TRBV7-9 with TRBJ1-4; TRBD1 agrees at 7 bases. V shed 3 bases and J 2 bases; nucleotides not matched to a gene: 0. The CDR3 extends over 14 amino acids. Germline V gene lookup returns CDR1 SEHNR and CDR2 FQNEAQ (reference sequence). The CDR3 region is CASSLTGTNEKLFF. The CDR3 DNA reads as TGTGCCAGCAGCTTGACAGGGACTAATGAAAAACTGTTTTTT.

This clonotype came up a few times. This chain connects TRBV5-6 to TRBJ1-2; unclear D gene. Trimming removed 1 base from V and 6 bases from J, with 16 bases in between. Per the germline V gene, CDR1 is SGHDT and CDR2 is YYEEEE. The CDR3 has 15 residues. CDR3 residues: CASSLRWPAGNGYTF. DNA for the CDR3: TGTGCCAGCAGCTTGAGATGGCCCGCGGGGAATGGCTACACCTTC.

This clonotype has just a few counts. V usage is TRBV6-6 and J usage is TRBJ2-7; maybe TRBD2 (5 bases). V lost 4 bases, J lost 11 bases, and 12 bases lay in between. Germline CDR1 and CDR2: MNHNY and SVGAGI (reference sequence). The CDR3 covers 11 residues. CDR3 protein: CASSSGVNEYF. The CDR3 region has the DNA TGTGCCAGCAGTTCCGGGGTGAATGAGTACTTC.

The V and J genes are TRBV29-1 and TRBJ1-2, with 7 bases lining up with TRBD1. V was clipped by 0 bases and J by 4 bases; unmatched bases: 5. This CDR3 is 14 amino acids long. Germline CDR1 is SQVTM and CDR2 is ANQGSEA. For the CDR3, the DNA is TGCAGCGTTGAAGAGTCCGGGACAGTCTATGGCTACACCTTC. This encodes CSVEESGTVYGYTF.

This clonotype was detected only a few times. This chain links TRBV25-1 with TRBJ2-6, with unresolved D. V was cut by 2 bases and J by 4 bases, with 3 bases left in between. CDR1 MGHDK and CDR2 SYGVNS come from the germline V gene. The CDR3 sequence is 13 residues long. The chain's CDR3 is CASSEPGANVLTF. CDR3 sequence (DNA): TGTGCCAGCAGTGAACCGGGGGCCAACGTCCTGACTTTC.

This chain joins TRBV5-6 and TRBJ2-5, with 10 bases that match TRBD1. Germline V gene sequence: CDR1 SGHDT, CDR2 YYEEEE. Unmatched junction bases numbered 9, after V lost 4 bases and J lost 6 bases. CDR3 length equals 15 residues. The CDR3 here is CASSLPDRGLKTQYF. The CDR3 DNA reads as TGTGCCAGCAGCCTTCCCGACAGGGGGCTAAAGACCCAGTACTTC.

The gene calls are TRBV6-2 or TRBV6-3 and TRBJ2-1; 12 nucleotides agree with TRBD2. V gave up 5 bases and J gave up 9 bases; unmatched junction bases: 8. The CDR3 extends over 15 amino acids. The germline gives CDR1 MNHEY, CDR2 SVGEGT. The CDR3 nucleotides read TGTGCCAGCAGTCCTAGCGGGAGGGTGTTGGGTGAGCAGTTCTTC. Protein sequence: CASSPSGRVLGEQFF.

This rearrangement joins TRBV7-9 to TRBJ1-4, with D perhaps matching TRBD1 (6 bases). Germline V gives CDR1 SEHNR, CDR2 FQNEAQ (reference sequence). V was clipped by 5 bases and J by 5 bases, with 15 bases between them. CDR3 length: 15 amino acids. The CDR3: CASSPKGVTNEKLFF. The CDR3 DNA follows: TGTGCCAGCAGCCCCAAGGGGGTGACAAATGAAAAACTGTTTTTT.

This clonotype was found a few times. CDR3 in amino acids: CASSIRMGLNEQFF. CDR3 bases: TGTGCCAGTAGTATTCGTATGGGTTTAAATGAGCAGTTCTTC. This chain joins TRBV19 and TRBJ2-1; D is undetermined. Trimming stripped 3 bases from V and 7 bases from J, with 13 bases between. CDR3 length equals 14 residues. The germline V gene encodes CDR1 LNHDA and CDR2 SQIVND (reference sequence).

This chain joins TRBV20-1 and TRBJ2-2, with 9 bases identical to TRBD1. Germline assignment: CDR1 DFQATT and CDR2 SNEGSKA (reference sequence). V lost 1 base, J lost 0 bases, and 0 bases stayed unmatched. The CDR3 sequence is 15 residues long. The CDR3 region has the DNA TGCAGTGCTAGAGGGGACAGGGCGAACACCGGGGAGCTGTTTTTT. This translates into CSARGDRANTGELFF.